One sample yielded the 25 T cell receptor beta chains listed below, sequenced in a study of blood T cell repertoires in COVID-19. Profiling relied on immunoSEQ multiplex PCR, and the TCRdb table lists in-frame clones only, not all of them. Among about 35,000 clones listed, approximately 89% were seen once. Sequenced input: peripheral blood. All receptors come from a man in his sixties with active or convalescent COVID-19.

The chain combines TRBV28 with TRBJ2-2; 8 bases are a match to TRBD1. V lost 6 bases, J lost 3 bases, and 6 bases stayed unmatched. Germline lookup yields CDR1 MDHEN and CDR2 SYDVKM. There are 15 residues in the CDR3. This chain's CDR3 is CASSQGQAYTGELFF. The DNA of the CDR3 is TGTGCCAGCAGCCAGGGACAGGCTTACACCGGGGAGCTGTTTTTT.

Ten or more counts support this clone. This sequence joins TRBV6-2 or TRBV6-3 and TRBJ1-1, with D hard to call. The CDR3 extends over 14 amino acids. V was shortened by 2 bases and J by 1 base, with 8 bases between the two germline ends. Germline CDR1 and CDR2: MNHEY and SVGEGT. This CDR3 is CASSYEGPNTEAFF. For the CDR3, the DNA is TGTGCCAGCAGTTACGAGGGTCCGAACACTGAAGCTTTCTTT.

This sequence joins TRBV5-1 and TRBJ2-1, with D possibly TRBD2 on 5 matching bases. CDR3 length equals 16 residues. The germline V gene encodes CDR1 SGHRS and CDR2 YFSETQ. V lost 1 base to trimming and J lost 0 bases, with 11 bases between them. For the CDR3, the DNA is TGCGCCAGCAGCTTGTATGGGGAGAGCTCCTACAATGAGCAGTTCTTC. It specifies CASSLYGESSYNEQFF.

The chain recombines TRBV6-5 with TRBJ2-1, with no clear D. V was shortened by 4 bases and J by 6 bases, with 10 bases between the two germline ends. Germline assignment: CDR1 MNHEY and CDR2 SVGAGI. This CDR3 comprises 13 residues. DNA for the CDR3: TGTGCCAGCAGTTCCCCTAGAACCAATGAGCAGTTCTTC. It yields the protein CASSSPRTNEQFF.

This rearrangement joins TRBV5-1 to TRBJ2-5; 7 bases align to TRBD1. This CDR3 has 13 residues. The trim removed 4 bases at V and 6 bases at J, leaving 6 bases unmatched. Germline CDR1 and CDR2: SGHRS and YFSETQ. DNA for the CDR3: TGCGCCAGCAGCGGAAGACAGGGTCAGACCCAGTACTTC. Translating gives CASSGRQGQTQYF.

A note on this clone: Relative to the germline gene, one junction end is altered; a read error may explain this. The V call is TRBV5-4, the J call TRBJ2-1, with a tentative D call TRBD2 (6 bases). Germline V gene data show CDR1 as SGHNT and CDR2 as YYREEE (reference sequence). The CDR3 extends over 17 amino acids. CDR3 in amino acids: CASSLMRDHNEQFQKLF. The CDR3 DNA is TGTGCCAGCAGCTTGATGCGGGATCACAATGAGCAGTTCCAGAAGCTCTTC.

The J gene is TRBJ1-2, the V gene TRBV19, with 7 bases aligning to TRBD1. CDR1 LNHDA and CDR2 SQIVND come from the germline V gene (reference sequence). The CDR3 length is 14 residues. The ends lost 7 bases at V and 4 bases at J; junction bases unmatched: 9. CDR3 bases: TGTGCCAGTATCTCCCTGACAGGGAGCTATGGCTACACCTTC. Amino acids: CASISLTGSYGYTF.

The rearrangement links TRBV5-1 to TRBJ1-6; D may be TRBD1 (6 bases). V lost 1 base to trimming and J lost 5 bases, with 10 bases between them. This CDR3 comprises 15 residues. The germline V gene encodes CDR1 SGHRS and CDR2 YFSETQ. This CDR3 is CASSLRDIDNSPLHF. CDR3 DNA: TGCGCCAGCAGCTTGAGGGACATTGATAATTCACCCCTCCACTTT.

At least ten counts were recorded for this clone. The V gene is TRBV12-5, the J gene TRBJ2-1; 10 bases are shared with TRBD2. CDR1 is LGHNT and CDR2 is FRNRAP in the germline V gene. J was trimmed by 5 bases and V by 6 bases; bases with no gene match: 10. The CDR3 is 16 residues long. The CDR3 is CASGRPGLAEDNEQFF. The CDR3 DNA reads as TGTGCTAGTGGCCGCCCCGGACTAGCGGAGGACAATGAGCAGTTCTTC.

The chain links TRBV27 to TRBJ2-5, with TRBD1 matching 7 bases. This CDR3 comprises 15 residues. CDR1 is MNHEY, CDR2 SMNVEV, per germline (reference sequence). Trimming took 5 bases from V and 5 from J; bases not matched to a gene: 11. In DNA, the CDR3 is TGTGCCAGCAGTCCTCGGACAGGAGGAGAGGAGACCCAGTACTTC. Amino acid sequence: CASSPRTGGEETQYF.

The CDR3 protein is CASSHTWEEETQYF. CDR3 DNA sequence: TGTGCCAGCAGCCACACATGGGAGGAAGAGACCCAGTACTTC. The gene calls are TRBV3-1 (or the pseudogene TRBV3-2) and TRBJ2-5; weak D call: TRBD2 (6 bases). Germline CDR1 LGHDT, CDR2 YNNKEL (reference sequence). Trimming took 3 bases from V and 3 from J, leaving 11 bases between them. The CDR3 totals 14 residues.

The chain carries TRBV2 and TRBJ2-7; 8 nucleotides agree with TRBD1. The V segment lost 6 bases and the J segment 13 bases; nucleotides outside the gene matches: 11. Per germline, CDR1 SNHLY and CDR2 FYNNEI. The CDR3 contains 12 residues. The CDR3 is CASSLARDRLYV. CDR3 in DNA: TGTGCCAGCAGCCTGGCCCGGGACAGGTTATACGTC.

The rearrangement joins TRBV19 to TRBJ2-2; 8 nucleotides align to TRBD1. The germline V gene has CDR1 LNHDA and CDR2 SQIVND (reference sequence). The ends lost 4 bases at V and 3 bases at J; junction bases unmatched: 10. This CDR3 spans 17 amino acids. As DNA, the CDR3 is TGTGCCAGTAGTAACCATTGGACAGGGCGGGACACCGGGGAGCTGTTTTTT. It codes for CASSNHWTGRDTGELFF.

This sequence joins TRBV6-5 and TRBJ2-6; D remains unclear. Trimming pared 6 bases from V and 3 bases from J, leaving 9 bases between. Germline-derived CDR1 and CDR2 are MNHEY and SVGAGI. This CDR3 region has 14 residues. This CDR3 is CASSPSSGANVLTF. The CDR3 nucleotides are TGTGCCAGCAGCCCCTCCAGTGGGGCCAACGTCCTGACTTTC.

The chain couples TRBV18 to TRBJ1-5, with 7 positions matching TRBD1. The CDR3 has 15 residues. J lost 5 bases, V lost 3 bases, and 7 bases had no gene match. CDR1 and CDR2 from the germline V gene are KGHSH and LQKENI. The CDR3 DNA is TGTGCCAGCTCACCCGGACAGGTCCTGGATCAGCCCCAGCATTTT. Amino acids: CASSPGQVLDQPQHF.

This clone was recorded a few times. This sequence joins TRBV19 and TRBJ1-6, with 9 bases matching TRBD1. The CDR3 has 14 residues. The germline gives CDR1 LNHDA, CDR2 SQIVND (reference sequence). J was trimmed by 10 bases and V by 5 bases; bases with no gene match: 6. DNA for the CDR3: TGTGCCAGTAGTGTTACAGGGGGCTCATCACCCCTCCACTTT. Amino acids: CASSVTGGSSPLHF.

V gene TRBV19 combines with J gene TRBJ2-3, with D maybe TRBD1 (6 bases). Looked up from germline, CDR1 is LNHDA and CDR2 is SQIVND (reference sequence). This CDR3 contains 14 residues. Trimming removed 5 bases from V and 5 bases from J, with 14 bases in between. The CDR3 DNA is TGTGCCAGTAGTCAACAGGGTAGGGGAGATACGCAGTATTTT. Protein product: CASSQQGRGDTQYF.

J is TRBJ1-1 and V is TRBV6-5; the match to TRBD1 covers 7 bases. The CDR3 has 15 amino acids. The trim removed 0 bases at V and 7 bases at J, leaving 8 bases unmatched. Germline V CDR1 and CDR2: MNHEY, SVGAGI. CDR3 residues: CASSYSMTGKGEAFF. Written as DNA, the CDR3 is TGTGCCAGCAGTTACTCGATGACAGGGAAAGGTGAAGCTTTCTTT.

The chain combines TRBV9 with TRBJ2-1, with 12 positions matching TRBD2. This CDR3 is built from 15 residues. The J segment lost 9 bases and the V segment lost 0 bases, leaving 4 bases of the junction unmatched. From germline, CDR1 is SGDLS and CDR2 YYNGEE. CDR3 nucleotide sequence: TGTGCCAGCAGCGTAGAAGCTAGCGGGAGGGGTGAGCAGTTCTTC. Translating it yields CASSVEASGRGEQFF. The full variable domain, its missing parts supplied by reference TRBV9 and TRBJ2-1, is DSGVTQTPKHLITATGQRVTLRCSPRSGDLSVYWYQQSLDQGLQFLIQYYNGEERAKGNILERFSAQQFPDLHSELNLSSLELGDSALYFCASSVEASGRGEQFFGPGTRLTVL.

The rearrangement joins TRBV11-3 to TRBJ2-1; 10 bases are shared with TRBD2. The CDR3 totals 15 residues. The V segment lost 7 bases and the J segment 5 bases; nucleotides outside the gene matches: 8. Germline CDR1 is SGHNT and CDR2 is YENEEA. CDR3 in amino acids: CASTRSGRPHNEQFF. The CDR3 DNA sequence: TGTGCCAGCACCCGTAGCGGGAGGCCTCACAATGAGCAGTTCTTC.

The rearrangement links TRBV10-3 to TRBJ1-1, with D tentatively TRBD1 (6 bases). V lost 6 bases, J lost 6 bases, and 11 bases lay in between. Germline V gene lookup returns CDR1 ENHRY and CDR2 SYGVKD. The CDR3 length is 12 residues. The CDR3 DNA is TGTGCCATCAGGGCCGGGGGGCCTGAAGCTTTCTTT. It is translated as CAIRAGGPEAFF.

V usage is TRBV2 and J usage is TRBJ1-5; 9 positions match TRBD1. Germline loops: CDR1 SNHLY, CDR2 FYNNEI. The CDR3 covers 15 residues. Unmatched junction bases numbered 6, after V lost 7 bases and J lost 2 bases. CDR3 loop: CASNRDRARNQPQHF. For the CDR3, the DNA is TGTGCCAGCAACCGGGACAGGGCTCGCAATCAGCCCCAGCATTTT. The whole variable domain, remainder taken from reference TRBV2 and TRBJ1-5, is EPEVTQTPSHQVTQMGQEVILRCVPISNHLYFYWYRQILGQKVEFLVSFYNNEISEKSEIFDDQFSVERPDGSNFTLKIRSTKLEDSAMYFCASNRDRARNQPQHFGDGTRLSIL.

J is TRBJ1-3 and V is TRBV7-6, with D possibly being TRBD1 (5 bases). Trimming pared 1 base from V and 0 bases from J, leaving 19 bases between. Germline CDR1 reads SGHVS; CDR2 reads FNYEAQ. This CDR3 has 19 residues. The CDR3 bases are TGTGCCAGCAGCTTAGACTCTCCAGCAGGGTTGGCCTCTGGAAACACCATATATTTT. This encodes CASSLDSPAGLASGNTIYF.

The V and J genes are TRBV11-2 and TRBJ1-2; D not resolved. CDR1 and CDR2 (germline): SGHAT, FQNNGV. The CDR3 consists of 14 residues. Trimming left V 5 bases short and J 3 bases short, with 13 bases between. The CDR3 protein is CASSPVLSDYGYTF. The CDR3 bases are TGTGCCAGCAGCCCCGTACTTTCGGACTATGGCTACACCTTC.

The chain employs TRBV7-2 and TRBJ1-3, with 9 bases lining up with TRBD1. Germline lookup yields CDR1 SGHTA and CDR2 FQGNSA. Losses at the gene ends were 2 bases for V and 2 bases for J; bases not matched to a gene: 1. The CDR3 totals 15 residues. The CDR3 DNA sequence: TGTGCCAGCAGCTTAAGGACAGGGGCTGGAAACACCATATATTTT. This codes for CASSLRTGAGNTIYF.